This entry concerns a single TCR beta chain. Its target is unknown. TCRdb itself ran the 5' RACE reads through MiXCR, one entry per CDR3 protein. The table records about 190,000 distinct CDR3 sequences, roughly 27% of them present only once. The data originate from a study of T-cell memory formation after mild COVID-19. Looking at the study overall: The study found TCR clusters largely donor specific.

Germline CDR1 is SGDLS and CDR2 is YYNGEE. The CDR3 sequence is 15 residues long. Deletions cut 0 bases from V and 4 bases from J, with 10 bases between. Study conclusions and caveats: Clones that contracted clustered mainly in CM and EM if CD4+ and in EMRA if CD8+. Pre-infection memory showed some responding clones, and this suggested that cross-reactive memory joined. Contracting clones from day 15 to 85 had balanced CD4/CD8; later expanders favoured CD4+.

This TCR was sampled from an adult woman who had mild COVID-19 (a few samples of this study predate the infection). Cell type and time point are not known. V gene TRBV9 combines with J gene TRBJ2-2; maybe TRBD1 (6 bases). The sequencing input was PBMCs or a T cell subset sorted from them (not recorded which). CDR3: CASSVEGDATGELFF. CDR3 bases: TGTGCCAGCAGCGTAGAGGGGGATGCCACCGGGGAGCTGTTTTTT.